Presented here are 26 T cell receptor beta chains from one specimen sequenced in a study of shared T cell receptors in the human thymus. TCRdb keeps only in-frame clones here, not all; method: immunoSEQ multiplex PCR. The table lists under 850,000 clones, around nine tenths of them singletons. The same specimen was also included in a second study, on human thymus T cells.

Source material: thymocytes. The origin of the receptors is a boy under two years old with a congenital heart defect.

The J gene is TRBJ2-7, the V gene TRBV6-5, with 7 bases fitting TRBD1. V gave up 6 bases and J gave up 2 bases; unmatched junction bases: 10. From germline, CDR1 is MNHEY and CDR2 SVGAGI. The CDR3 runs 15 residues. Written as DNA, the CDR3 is TGTGCCAGCAGCCACAGGGGCATATCCACCTACGAGCAGTACTTC. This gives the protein CASSHRGISTYEQYF.

The CDR3 reads CASGLGTSGAYNEQFF. The DNA for the CDR3 is TGTGCTAGTGGTTTAGGGACTAGCGGGGCATACAATGAGCAGTTCTTC. The gene calls are TRBV12-5 and TRBJ2-1, with 13 bases fitting TRBD2. The CDR3 covers 16 residues. From germline, CDR1 is LGHNT and CDR2 FRNRAP. V shed 3 bases, J shed 4 bases, and the junction held 3 bases outside the gene matches.

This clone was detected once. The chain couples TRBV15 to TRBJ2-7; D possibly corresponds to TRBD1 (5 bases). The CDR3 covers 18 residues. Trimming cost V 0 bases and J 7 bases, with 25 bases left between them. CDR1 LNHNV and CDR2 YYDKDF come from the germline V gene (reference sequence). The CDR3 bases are TGTGCCACCAGCAGAGACAGGGTCCAGAACGCCTTCAATCAAGAGCAGTACTTC. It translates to CATSRDRVQNAFNQEQYF.

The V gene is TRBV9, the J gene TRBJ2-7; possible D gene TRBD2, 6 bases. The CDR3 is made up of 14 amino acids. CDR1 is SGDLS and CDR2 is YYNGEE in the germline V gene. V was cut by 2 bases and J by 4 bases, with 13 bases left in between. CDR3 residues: CASSVSSDGYEQYF. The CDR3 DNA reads TGTGCCAGCAGCGTTTCTAGCGATGGGTACGAGCAGTACTTC.

The CDR3 nucleotides are TGTGCCAGCAGCGTAGGGGTCCCCATACAGGGCAGGGAAAACACCATATATTTT. Protein: CASSVGVPIQGRENTIYF. This chain connects TRBV9 to TRBJ1-3; possible D gene TRBD1, 6 bases. The V and J ends lost 0 bases and 6 bases respectively, with 22 bases between them. This CDR3 spans 18 amino acids. Germline V gene lookup returns CDR1 SGDLS and CDR2 YYNGEE.

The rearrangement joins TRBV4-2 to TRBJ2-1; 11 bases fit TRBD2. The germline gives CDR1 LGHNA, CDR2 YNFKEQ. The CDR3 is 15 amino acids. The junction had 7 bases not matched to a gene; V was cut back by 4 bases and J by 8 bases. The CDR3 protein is CASSRGLAGDDEQFF. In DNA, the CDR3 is TGTGCCAGCAGCCGAGGACTAGCGGGCGACGATGAGCAGTTCTTC.

CDR3 protein: CASSQDGRTGGYNEQFF. The DNA of the CDR3 is TGCGCCAGCAGCCAAGACGGAAGGACAGGGGGTTACAATGAGCAGTTCTTC. V usage is TRBV4-3 and J usage is TRBJ2-1, with TRBD1 matching 10 bases. The V gene end was trimmed by 0 bases and the J gene end by 4 bases; junction bases not matched to a gene: 6. Germline CDR1 reads LGHNA; CDR2 reads YSLEER. This CDR3 is 17 amino acids long.

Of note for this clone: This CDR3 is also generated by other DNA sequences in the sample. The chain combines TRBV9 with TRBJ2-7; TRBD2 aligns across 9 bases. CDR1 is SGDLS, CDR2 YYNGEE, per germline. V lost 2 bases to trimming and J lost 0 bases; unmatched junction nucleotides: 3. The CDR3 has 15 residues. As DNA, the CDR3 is TGTGCCAGCAGCGTGGGACTAGCCGGCTCCTACGAGCAGTACTTC. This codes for CASSVGLAGSYEQYF.

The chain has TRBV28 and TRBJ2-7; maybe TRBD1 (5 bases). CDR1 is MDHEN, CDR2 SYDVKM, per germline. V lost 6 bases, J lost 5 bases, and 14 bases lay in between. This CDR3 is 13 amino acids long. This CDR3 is CASRGQGTDEQYF. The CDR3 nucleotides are TGTGCCAGCAGGGGGCAGGGTACCGACGAGCAGTACTTC.

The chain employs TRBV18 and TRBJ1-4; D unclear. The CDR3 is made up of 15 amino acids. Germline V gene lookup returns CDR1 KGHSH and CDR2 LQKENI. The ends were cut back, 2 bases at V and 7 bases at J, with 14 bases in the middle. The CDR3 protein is CASSPEMTVGEKLFF. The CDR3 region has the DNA TGTGCCAGCTCACCAGAAATGACTGTCGGTGAAAAACTGTTTTTT.

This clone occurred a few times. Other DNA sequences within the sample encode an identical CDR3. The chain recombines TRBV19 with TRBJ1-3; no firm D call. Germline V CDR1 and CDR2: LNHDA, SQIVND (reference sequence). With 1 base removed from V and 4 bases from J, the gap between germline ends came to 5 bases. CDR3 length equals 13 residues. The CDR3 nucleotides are TGTGCCAGTAGTATAGGGCCAGGAAACACCATATATTTT. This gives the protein CASSIGPGNTIYF.

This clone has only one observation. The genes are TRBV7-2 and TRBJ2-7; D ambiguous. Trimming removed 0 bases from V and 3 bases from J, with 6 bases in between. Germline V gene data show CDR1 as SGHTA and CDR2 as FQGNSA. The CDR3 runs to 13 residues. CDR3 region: CASSLAPLYEQYF. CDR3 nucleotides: TGTGCCAGCAGCTTAGCCCCCCTCTACGAGCAGTACTTC.

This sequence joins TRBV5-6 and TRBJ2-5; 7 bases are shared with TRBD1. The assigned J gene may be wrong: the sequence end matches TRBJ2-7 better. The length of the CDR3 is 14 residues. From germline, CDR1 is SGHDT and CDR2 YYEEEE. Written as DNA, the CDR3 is TGTGCCAGCAGTTCAGGACAGGCTTCCTACGAGCAGTACTTC. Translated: CASSSGQASYEQYF.

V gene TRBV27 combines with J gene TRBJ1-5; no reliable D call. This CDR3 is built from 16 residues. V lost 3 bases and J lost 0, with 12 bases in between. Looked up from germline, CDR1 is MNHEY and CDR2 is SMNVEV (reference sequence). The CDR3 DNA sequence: TGTGCCAGCAGTTTGGCCTCCCCATATAGCAATCAGCCCCAGCATTTT. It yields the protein CASSLASPYSNQPQHF.

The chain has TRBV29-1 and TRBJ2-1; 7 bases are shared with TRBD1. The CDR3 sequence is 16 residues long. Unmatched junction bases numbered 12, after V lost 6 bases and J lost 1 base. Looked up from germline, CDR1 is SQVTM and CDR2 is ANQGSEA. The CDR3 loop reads CSVFVQGQRSYNEQFF. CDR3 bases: TGCAGCGTATTCGTCCAGGGACAGCGATCCTACAATGAGCAGTTCTTC.

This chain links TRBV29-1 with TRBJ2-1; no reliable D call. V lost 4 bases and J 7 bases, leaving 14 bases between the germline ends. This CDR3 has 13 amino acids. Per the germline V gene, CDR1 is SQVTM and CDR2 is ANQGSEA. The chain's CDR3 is CSVGPLAANEQFF. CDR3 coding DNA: TGCAGCGTTGGCCCTCTTGCGGCAAATGAGCAGTTCTTC.

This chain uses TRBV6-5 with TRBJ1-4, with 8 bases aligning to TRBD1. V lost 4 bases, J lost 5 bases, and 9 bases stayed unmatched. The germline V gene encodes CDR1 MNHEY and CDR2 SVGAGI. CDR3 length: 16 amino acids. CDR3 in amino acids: CASSLKTGDHNEKLFF. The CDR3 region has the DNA TGTGCCAGCAGTTTGAAGACAGGGGACCACAATGAAAAACTGTTTTTT.

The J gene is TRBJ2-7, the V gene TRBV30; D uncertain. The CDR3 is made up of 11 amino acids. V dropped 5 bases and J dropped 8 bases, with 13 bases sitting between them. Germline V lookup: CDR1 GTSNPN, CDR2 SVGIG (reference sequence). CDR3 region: CAWRGEGQQYF. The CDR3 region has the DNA TGTGCCTGGCGCGGCGAAGGCCAGCAGTACTTC.

CDR3 loop: CASSRGQGRGTGELFF. CDR3 sequence (DNA): TGTGCCAGCAGCCGCGGACAGGGGAGGGGCACCGGGGAGCTGTTTTTT. The chain has TRBV27 and TRBJ2-2, with 9 bases that match TRBD1. V trimming: 6 bases; J trimming: 4 bases; junction bases outside the gene matches: 9. The CDR3 sequence is 16 residues long. Germline V gene data show CDR1 as MNHEY and CDR2 as SMNVEV (reference sequence).

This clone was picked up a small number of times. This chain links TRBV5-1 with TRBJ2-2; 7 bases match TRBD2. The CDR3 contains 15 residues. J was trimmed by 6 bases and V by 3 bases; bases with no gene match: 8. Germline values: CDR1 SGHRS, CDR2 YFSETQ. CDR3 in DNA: TGCGCCAGCAGCTCGACGGCCGCGGGGGCCGGGGAGCTGTTTTTT. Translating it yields CASSSTAAGAGELFF.

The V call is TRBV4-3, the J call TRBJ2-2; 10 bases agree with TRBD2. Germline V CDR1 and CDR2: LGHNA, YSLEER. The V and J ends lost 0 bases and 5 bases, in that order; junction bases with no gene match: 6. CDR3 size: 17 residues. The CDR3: CASSQDREAGGTGELFF. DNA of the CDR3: TGCGCCAGCAGCCAAGATCGTGAAGCGGGAGGGACCGGGGAGCTGTTTTTT.

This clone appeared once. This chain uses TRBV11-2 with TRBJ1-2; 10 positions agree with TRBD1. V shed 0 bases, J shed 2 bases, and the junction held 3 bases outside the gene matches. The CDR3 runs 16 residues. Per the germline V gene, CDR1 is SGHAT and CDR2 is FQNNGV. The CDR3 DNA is TGTGCCAGCAGCTTAGAACCGGGACAGGGGAACTATGGCTACACCTTC. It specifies CASSLEPGQGNYGYTF.

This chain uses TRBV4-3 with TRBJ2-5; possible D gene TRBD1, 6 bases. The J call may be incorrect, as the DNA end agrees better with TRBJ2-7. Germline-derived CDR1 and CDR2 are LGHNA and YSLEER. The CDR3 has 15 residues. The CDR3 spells CASSQESRGLHEQYF. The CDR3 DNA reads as TGCGCCAGCAGCCAAGAGTCCAGGGGTCTACACGAGCAGTACTTC.

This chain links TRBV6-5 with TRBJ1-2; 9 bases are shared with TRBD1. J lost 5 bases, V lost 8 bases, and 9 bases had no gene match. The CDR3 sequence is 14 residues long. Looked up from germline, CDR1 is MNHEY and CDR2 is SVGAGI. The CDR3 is CASGSYGQGYGYTF. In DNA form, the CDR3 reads TGTGCCAGCGGTTCATACGGACAGGGGTATGGCTACACCTTC.

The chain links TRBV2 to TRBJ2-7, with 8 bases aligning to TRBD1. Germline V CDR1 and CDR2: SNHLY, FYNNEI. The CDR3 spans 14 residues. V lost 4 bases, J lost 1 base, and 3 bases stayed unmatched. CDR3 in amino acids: CASSVGTGSYEQYF. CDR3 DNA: TGTGCCAGCAGTGTGGGGACAGGTTCCTACGAGCAGTACTTC.

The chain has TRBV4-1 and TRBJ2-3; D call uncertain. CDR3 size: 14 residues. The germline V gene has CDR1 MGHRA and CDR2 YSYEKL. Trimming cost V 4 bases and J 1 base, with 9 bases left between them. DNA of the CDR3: TGCGCCAGCAGCCCGGTGAGGCGCACAGATACGCAGTATTTT. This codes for CASSPVRRTDTQYF.